This entry lists 26 T cell receptor beta chains sequenced from one sample in a study of blood T cells in healthy people across ages. Using a J-beta primer mix together with a sample-barcoded 5' primer, a second PCR was run for roughly 6 to 11 cycles. One entry per CDR3 protein, called by TCRdb with MiXCR from the 5' RACE reads. The top ten clones hold about 3% of a sample with about 780,000 distinct CDR3 sequences, roughly 25% of them seen once. The same data also went into a second study, on T cells of mothers and their children.

Material: blood. The receptors come from a boy younger than 18 in good health.

This clonotype was recorded a few times. The chain links TRBV4-1 to TRBJ2-7; no clear D. V lost 4 bases to trimming and J lost 2 bases, with 12 bases between them. Germline V gene lookup returns CDR1 MGHRA and CDR2 YSYEKL. This CDR3 has 14 amino acids. The CDR3 coding sequence is TGCGCCAGCAGCCCCTTGGGAACTACCTACGAGCAGTACTTC. This sequence encodes CASSPLGTTYEQYF.

Of note for this clonotype: The junction shows a germline mismatch at one end, possibly a read error. This chain joins TRBV5-1 and TRBJ1-1; D might be TRBD1 (5 bases). CDR3 length: 14 amino acids. The germline gives CDR1 SGHRS, CDR2 YFSETQ. The CDR3 reads CAGSSGTVNTEAFF. CDR3 in DNA: TGCGCCGGCAGCTCCGGGACGGTGAACACTGAAGCTTTCTTT.

This clonotype was counted only a few times. This chain connects TRBV20-1 to TRBJ2-7, with TRBD1 matching over 9 bases. The CDR3 runs 12 residues. CDR1 and CDR2 (germline): DFQATT, SNEGSKA (reference sequence). Unmatched junction bases numbered 9, after V lost 5 bases and J lost 10 bases. The CDR3 loop is CSAPGQGGSQYF. Written as DNA, the CDR3 is TGCAGTGCTCCGGGACAGGGTGGTTCCCAGTACTTC.

The chain is built from TRBV10-3 and TRBJ1-1; 7 nucleotides match TRBD1. CDR1 ENHRY and CDR2 SYGVKD come from the germline V gene. The V gene end was trimmed by 6 bases and the J gene end by 1 base; junction bases not matched to a gene: 2. The CDR3 extends over 13 amino acids. CDR3 residues: CAIRDRQNTEAFF. CDR3 nucleotide sequence: TGTGCCATCAGGGACAGGCAGAACACTGAAGCTTTCTTT.

This clonotype was found a few times. V and J are TRBV28 and TRBJ2-5, with TRBD2 as a possible D gene (6 bases). The CDR3 sequence is 17 residues long. Trimming left V 3 bases short and J 1 base short, with 18 bases between. Germline V gene data show CDR1 as MDHEN and CDR2 as SYDVKM. The CDR3 region has the DNA TGTGCCAGCAGTTTGGCGTGGGAGGTTTCCATCCAAGAGACCCAGTACTTC. Translated, it gives CASSLAWEVSIQETQYF. Full variable domain (missing parts from reference TRBV28 and TRBJ2-5): DVKVTQSSRYLVKRTGEKVFLECVQDMDHENMFWYRQDPGLGLRLIYFSYDVKMKEKGDIPEGYSVSREKKERFSLILESASTNQTSMYLCASSLAWEVSIQETQYFGPGTRLLVL.

J is TRBJ2-4 and V is TRBV6-5; TRBD2 is a possible D gene (5 bases). This CDR3 has 15 residues. Germline CDR1 is MNHEY and CDR2 is SVGAGI. Deletions cut 4 bases from V and 0 bases from J, with 10 bases between. CDR3 nucleotide sequence: TGTGCCAGCAGTTCCTCGAGGGTAGCCAAAAACATTCAGTACTTC. Its protein is CASSSSRVAKNIQYF.

This clonotype was counted only a few times. The junction departs from the called germline gene at one end, perhaps through a read error. The chain recombines TRBV7-9 with TRBJ1-4, with a weak D call TRBD1 (5 bases). The CDR3 contains 18 residues. The germline V gene encodes CDR1 SEHNR and CDR2 FQNEAQ (reference sequence). The DNA for the CDR3 is TGTGCCAGCACCCTACGGCAGGGCCAAAGGGTAGCTAATGAAGAACTGTTTTTT. Protein: CASTLRQGQRVANEELFF.

This clonotype turned up a few times. CDR3 sequence (DNA): TGTGCCAGTAGTAACTGGGGACTAGCGGGGGTAGAGACCCAGTACTTC. Its protein is CASSNWGLAGVETQYF. V is TRBV19 and J is TRBJ2-5; the match to TRBD2 covers 14 bases. Germline CDR1 is LNHDA and CDR2 is SQIVND (reference sequence). V was pared by 4 bases and J by 4 bases, with 5 bases of the junction left unmatched. The CDR3 contains 16 residues.

The chain links TRBV7-9 to TRBJ2-7, with 11 bases lining up with TRBD1. J lost 2 bases, V lost 3 bases, and 3 bases had no gene match. The germline V gene has CDR1 SEHNR and CDR2 FQNEAQ (reference sequence). This CDR3 is built from 15 residues. The CDR3 bases are TGTGCCAGCAGCTTCAGGACAGGGGGCACCTACGAGCAGTACTTC. This encodes CASSFRTGGTYEQYF.

J is TRBJ2-1 and V is TRBV19; TRBD2 is a possible D gene (5 bases). The CDR3 length is 18 residues. V was trimmed by 3 bases and J by 2 bases, leaving 20 bases between them. Germline CDR1 reads LNHDA; CDR2 reads SQIVND (reference sequence). The CDR3 DNA sequence: TGTGCCAGTAGTATTTCCCTTAGCGTGGGCTACCCCTACAATGAGCAGTTCTTC. Its translation is CASSISLSVGYPYNEQFF.

This rearrangement joins TRBV7-9 to TRBJ2-7; D might be TRBD2 (6 bases). The CDR3 loop spans 15 amino acids. Trimming took 5 bases from V and 0 from J, leaving 14 bases between them. Germline V CDR1 and CDR2: SEHNR, FQNEAQ (reference sequence). The CDR3 DNA reads TGTGCCAGCAGCCCCTTCGGGACTCCCTCCTACGAGCAGTACTTC. Its protein is CASSPFGTPSYEQYF.

This clonotype was observed a handful of times. V is TRBV20-1 and J is TRBJ2-5; 9 bases are shared with TRBD2. The last part of the DNA fits TRBJ2-7 better; the J call may be wrong. Germline V CDR1 and CDR2: DFQATT, SNEGSKA (reference sequence). The CDR3 is 14 amino acids. The CDR3 protein is CSARDSGGAYEQYF. The CDR3 DNA sequence: TGCAGTGCTAGAGATAGCGGGGGTGCCTACGAGCAGTACTTC.

This clonotype was detected a few times. The chain is built from TRBV12-3 or TRBV12-4 and TRBJ2-5, with D hard to call. V lost 7 bases and J lost 1, with 13 bases in between. The CDR3 is 14 residues long. This chain's CDR3 is CASTPDGPQETQYF. CDR3 DNA sequence: TGTGCCAGCACCCCGGACGGCCCCCAAGAGACCCAGTACTTC.

J is TRBJ2-4 and V is TRBV6-5, with 9 nucleotides matching TRBD1. V trimming: 6 bases; J trimming: 1 base; junction bases outside the gene matches: 7. Germline CDR1 MNHEY, CDR2 SVGAGI. The CDR3 spans 16 residues. The CDR3 DNA reads TGTGCCAGCAGACCCTTACAGGGGGCGGCCAAAAACATTCAGTACTTC. This codes for CASRPLQGAAKNIQYF.

This clonotype was counted only a few times. The chain links TRBV7-9 to TRBJ1-1; D might be TRBD1 (6 bases). Between the trimmed V and J ends, which lost 7 bases and 5 bases, there was a span of 20 bases. This CDR3 is built from 15 residues. Germline loops: CDR1 SEHNR, CDR2 FQNEAQ (reference sequence). CDR3 loop: CASNHPTGARTEAFF. DNA for the CDR3: TGTGCCAGCAACCACCCTACGGGGGCGAGGACTGAAGCTTTCTTT.

This clonotype occurred a few times. This chain connects TRBV12-3 or TRBV12-4 to TRBJ2-7; 7 nucleotides align to TRBD1. The V and J ends lost 5 bases and 7 bases, in that order; junction bases with no gene match: 11. This CDR3 is 14 amino acids long. CDR3 bases: TGTGCCAGCAGTCCCGGGGCAGGGGGATGGGAGCAGTACTTC. This codes for CASSPGAGGWEQYF.

This clonotype showed up just a few times. The chain carries TRBV7-7 and TRBJ2-7; D ambiguous. CDR3 length equals 13 residues. Germline CDR1 is SSHAT and CDR2 is FNYEAQ (reference sequence). The CDR3 region has the DNA TGTGTTAGCAGCCCCGCAGAAACCTACGAGCAGTACTTC. Its translation: CVSSPAETYEQYF.

The chain combines TRBV20-1 with TRBJ2-7; D not resolved. The germline V gene encodes CDR1 DFQATT and CDR2 SNEGSKA (reference sequence). Trimming removed 6 bases from V and 2 bases from J, with 11 bases in between. This CDR3 is 12 amino acids long. The CDR3 DNA follows: TGCAGTGCCACACGAGACACCTACGAGCAGTACTTC. Protein: CSATRDTYEQYF.

The chain uses TRBV5-1 and TRBJ1-1; no firm D call. This CDR3 is built from 17 residues. Germline V gene data show CDR1 as SGHRS and CDR2 as YFSETQ. V lost 0 bases and J lost 0, with 15 bases in between. The CDR3 coding sequence is TGCGCCAGCAGCTTGGCCTTGGGTGGAAGCATGAACACTGAAGCTTTCTTT. As protein: CASSLALGGSMNTEAFF.

The V and J genes are TRBV29-1 and TRBJ2-5; tentatively, D is TRBD2 (5 bases). The CDR3 length is 14 residues. Per the germline V gene, CDR1 is SQVTM and CDR2 is ANQGSEA. V lost 4 bases, J lost 5 bases, and 17 bases lay in between. CDR3 sequence reads: CSVGGGPPTETQYF. The CDR3, as DNA: TGCAGCGTTGGCGGAGGACCGCCAACGGAGACCCAGTACTTC.

This clonotype was counted a few times. This chain uses TRBV28 with TRBJ2-2; 10 bases map to TRBD2. Germline CDR1 reads MDHEN; CDR2 reads SYDVKM. Losses at the gene ends were 5 bases for V and 3 bases for J; bases not matched to a gene: 12. The CDR3 loop spans 18 amino acids. The CDR3 reads CASSVRAGTSADTGELFF. The CDR3 nucleotides are TGTGCCAGCAGTGTAAGGGCCGGGACTAGCGCGGACACCGGGGAGCTGTTTTTT. Combining the CDR3 with reference TRBV28 and TRBJ2-2 gives the whole variable domain DVKVTQSSRYLVKRTGEKVFLECVQDMDHENMFWYRQDPGLGLRLIYFSYDVKMKEKGDIPEGYSVSREKKERFSLILESASTNQTSMYLCASSVRAGTSADTGELFFGEGSRLTVL.

The chain links TRBV20-1 to TRBJ1-2; tentative D call: TRBD1 (6 bases). The CDR3 contains 12 residues. V was cut by 0 bases and J by 8 bases, with 10 bases left in between. Germline lookup yields CDR1 DFQATT and CDR2 SNEGSKA (reference sequence). The CDR3 is CSAREGAGGYTF. CDR3 sequence (DNA): TGCAGTGCTAGAGAGGGGGCAGGGGGCTACACCTTC.

This clonotype was observed at least ten times. V gene TRBV7-6 combines with J gene TRBJ2-5; D is uncertain. Germline CDR1 is SGHVS and CDR2 is FNYEAQ. CDR3 size: 13 residues. V was shortened by 2 bases and J by 5 bases, with 9 bases between the two germline ends. The CDR3 reads CASSLPSAETQYF. The CDR3 coding sequence is TGTGCCAGCAGCTTACCCAGCGCTGAGACCCAGTACTTC.

This clonotype was detected only a few times. This chain uses TRBV5-1 with TRBJ2-5; 8 bases fit TRBD2. The closer fit of TRBJ2-1 to the DNA end suggests the J call may be wrong. CDR3 length: 14 residues. CDR1 and CDR2 from the germline V gene are SGHRS and YFSETQ. The CDR3 spells CASSLRGGHTEQFF. As DNA, the CDR3 is TGCGCCAGCAGCTTGCGGGGGGGCCACACCGAGCAGTTCTTC.

There are a few counts of this clonotype. The chain recombines TRBV25-1 with TRBJ2-7, with 10 positions matching TRBD1. V lost 8 bases, J lost 2 bases, and 9 bases stayed unmatched. The germline V gene encodes CDR1 MGHDK and CDR2 SYGVNS. CDR3 length equals 15 residues. This chain's CDR3 is CASGPGQGSPYEQYF. The CDR3, as DNA: TGTGCCAGCGGCCCGGGACAGGGGTCCCCCTACGAGCAGTACTTC.

The rearrangement joins TRBV20-1 to TRBJ2-1; tentative D call: TRBD1 (5 bases). Germline V gives CDR1 DFQATT, CDR2 SNEGSKA (reference sequence). V was trimmed by 3 bases and J by 7 bases, leaving 19 bases between them. This CDR3 comprises 15 residues. CDR3 region: CSARRTLPFGNEQFF. In DNA form, the CDR3 reads TGCAGTGCTAGGAGGACACTTCCCTTCGGAAATGAGCAGTTCTTC.